Listed below are T cell receptor beta chains from one sample, sequenced in a study of tumor and adjacent non-tumor tissue in lung cancer. TCRdb ran MiXCR on the multiplex PCR reads and lists one entry per CDR3 protein. The sample yields under 150,000 distinct CDR3 sequences, around 60% seen once. Sequencing input: lung tumor tissue. Receptors originate from a man aged 55 to 69 with small cell lung cancer. Each CDR3 is given with its conserved first and last residue. Fields, in order: V gene, D gene, clone size, J gene, CDR3 DNA, CDR3 protein. The D gene is left open where the match is weak. Size values are once, few and many counts, or a class for expanded clones, and some rows have none.

TRBV20-1	TRBD2	many	TRBJ2-7	TGCAGTGCTAGAGGCCCAGCGGGAGGATCCGAGCAGTACTTC	CSARGPAGGSEQYF
TRBV6-1	NA	few	TRBJ1-1	TGTGCCAGCAGTGAAGAACCTGGGACTGAAGCTTTCTTT	CASSEEPGTEAFF
TRBV11-3	NA	once	TRBJ2-3	TGTGCCAGCAGCTTAGTAGGGGGAGAAGGCACAGATGCGCAGTATTTT	CASSLVGGEGTDAQYF
TRBV7-9	NA	NA	TRBJ2-2	TGTGCCAGCAGCTTAGCATCCTTCACCGGGGAGCTGTTTTTT	CASSLASFTGELFF
TRBV7-2	NA	NA	TRBJ2-7	TGTGCCAGTAGCTTGGCAGGCCCCCAGTACTTC	CASSLAGPQYF
TRBV6-5	TRBD1	NA	TRBJ2-7	TGTGCCAGCAGTTCAAAAGGACAGGGGGTCTACGAGCAGTACTTC	CASSSKGQGVYEQYF
TRBV11-3	TRBD1	NA	TRBJ1-6	TGCGCCAGCATCCAGCACCGGGACAGGGTCTCCACTCGATCAAATTCACCCCTCCACTTT	CASIQHRDRVSTRSNSPLHF
TRBV11-2	NA	NA	TRBJ2-5	TGTACCAGCAACGTCTCCTACCAAGAGACCCAGTACTTC	CTSNVSYQETQYF
TRBV6-1	TRBD2	NA	TRBJ2-5	TGTGCCAGCAGTGAAGGTAGCGGGAGTTGGAAGGGAGAGACCCAGTACTTC	CASSEGSGSWKGETQYF
TRBV6-6	NA	NA	TRBJ1-5	TGTGCCAGCAGTCGAGGGGGTGGGGGAGGAGTTGGCCCTCGGCCCCAGCATTTT	CASSRGGGGGVGPRPQHF
TRBV20-1	NA	NA	TRBJ2-3	TGCAGTGCTCCCGCGATGGGGGCGGGTGATACGCGGTATTTT	CSAPAMGAGDTRYF
TRBV6-1	NA	few	TRBJ1-1	TGTGCCAGCTTTAGGACAGCGAACACTGAAGCTTTCTTT	CASFRTANTEAFF
TRBV14	TRBD2	few	TRBJ2-3	TGTGCCAGCAGCCAAAGGACTAGTAGCGGCACAGATACGCAGTATTTT	CASSQRTSSGTDTQYF
TRBV11-2	NA	few	TRBJ2-3	TGTGCCAGCCGCCCCACCGCCTCAGATACGCAGTATTTT	CASRPTASDTQYF
TRBV4-2	TRBD1	many	TRBJ2-6	TGTGCCAGCAGCCAAGTCACCGGGACAGGGATCACCGGGGCCAACGTCCTGACTTTC	CASSQVTGTGITGANVLTF
TRBV29-1	TRBD2	NA	TRBJ2-1	TGCAGCGTTGAACCCCTTAGCGGGAGGGGGTCCTACAATGAGCAGTCCTTC	CSVEPLSGRGSYNEQSF
TRBV6-1	TRBD2	NA	TRBJ2-3	TGTGCCAGCAGCGAGGGAGGGTATAGCACAGATACGCAGCGTTTT	CASSEGGYSTDTQRF
TRBV5-1	NA	NA	TRBJ1-4	TGCGCCAGCGGCTTGGGGGGGCTTCGGGAAAAACTGTTTTTT	CASGLGGLREKLFF
TRBV29-1	TRBD2	few	TRBJ2-1	TGCAGCGTTGCGGGCGGGGGGGCCTACAATGAGCAGTTCTTC	CSVAGGGAYNEQFF
TRBV20-1	NA	NA	TRBJ2-7	TGCAGTACTAGAGATCTAAGTGGCTACGAGCAGTACTTC	CSTRDLSGYEQYF
TRBV6-5	TRBD2	once	TRBJ2-5	TGTGCCGGCAGGCTACTAGCGGGAGGAGAAGAGACCCAGTACTTC	CAGRLLAGGEETQYF
TRBV20-1	NA	NA	TRBJ2-2	TGCAGTGCTAGAAATGTACGGCTACCCTTAAACACCGGGGAGCTGTTTTTT	CSARNVRLPLNTGELFF